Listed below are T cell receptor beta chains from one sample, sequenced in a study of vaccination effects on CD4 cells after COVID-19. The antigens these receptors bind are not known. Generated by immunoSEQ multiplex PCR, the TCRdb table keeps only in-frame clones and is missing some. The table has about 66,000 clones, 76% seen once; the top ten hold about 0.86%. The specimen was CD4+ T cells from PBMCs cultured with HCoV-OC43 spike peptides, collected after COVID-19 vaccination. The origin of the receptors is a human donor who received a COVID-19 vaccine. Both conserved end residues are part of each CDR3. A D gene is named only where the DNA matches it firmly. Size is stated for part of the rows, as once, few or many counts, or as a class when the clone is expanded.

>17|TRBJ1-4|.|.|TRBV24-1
CATSDERQDATNEKLFF
TGTGCCACCAGTGATGAACGACAGGATGCAACTAATGAAAAACTGTTTTTT
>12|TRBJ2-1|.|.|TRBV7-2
CASSLFGDEQFF
TGTGCCAGCAGCTTATTTGGCGATGAGCAGTTCTTC
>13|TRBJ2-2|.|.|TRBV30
CAWSWDGTGELFF
TGTGCCTGGAGCTGGGATGGCACCGGGGAGCTGTTTTTT
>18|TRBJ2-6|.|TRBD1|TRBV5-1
CASSLQGTGVSGANVLTF
TGCGCCAGCAGCTTGCAAGGGACAGGGGTCTCTGGGGCCAACGTCCTGACTTTC
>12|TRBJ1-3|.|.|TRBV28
CATASSGNTIYF
TGTGCCACCGCGTCCTCTGGAAACACCATATATTTT
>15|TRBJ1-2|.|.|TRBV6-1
CASSEGEAIVYGYTF
TGTGCCAGCAGTGAGGGAGAAGCGATAGTCTATGGCTACACCTTC
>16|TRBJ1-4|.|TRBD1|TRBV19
CASSTRTGATNEKLFF
TGTGCCAGTAGTACCCGAACAGGGGCGACGAATGAAAAACTGTTTTTT
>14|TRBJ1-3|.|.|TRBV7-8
CASSQGHGRTTIYF
TGTGCCAGCAGCCAGGGACATGGGAGGACCACCATATATTTT
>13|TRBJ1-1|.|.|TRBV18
CASSPPGNTEAFF
TGTGCCAGCTCACCGCCGGGGAACACTGAAGCTTTCTTT
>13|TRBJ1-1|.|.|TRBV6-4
CASSRQSNTEAFF
TGTGCCAGCAGTAGACAGTCGAACACTGAAGCTTTCTTT
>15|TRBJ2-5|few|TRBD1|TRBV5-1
CASSPIGTGRETQYF
TGCGCCAGCAGTCCCATCGGGACAGGGCGAGAGACCCAGTACTTC
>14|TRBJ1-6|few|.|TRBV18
CASSQSSYNSPLHF
TGTGCCAGCTCACAGAGCTCCTATAATTCACCCCTCCACTTT
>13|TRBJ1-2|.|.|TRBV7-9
CASSPKGSYGYTF
TGTGCCAGCAGCCCAAAAGGGAGCTATGGCTACACCTTC
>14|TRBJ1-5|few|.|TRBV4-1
CASSQSTAEKPQHF
TGCGCCAGCAGCCAGTCGACAGCGGAAAAACCCCAGCATTTT
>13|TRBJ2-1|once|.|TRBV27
CASSSTRYNEQFF
TGTGCCAGCAGTTCGACTAGGTACAATGAGCAGTTCTTC
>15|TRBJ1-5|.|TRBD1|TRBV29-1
CSVIGGTDGNQPQHF
TGCAGCGTTATAGGGGGGACAGACGGAAATCAGCCCCAGCATTTT
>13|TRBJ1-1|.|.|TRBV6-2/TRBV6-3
CASRRPGGTEAFF
TGTGCCAGCCGCCGACCCGGGGGCACTGAAGCTTTCTTT
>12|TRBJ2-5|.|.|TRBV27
CASREGRETQYF
TGTGCCAGCAGGGAGGGTAGGGAGACCCAGTACTTC
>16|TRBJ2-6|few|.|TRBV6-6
CASSYPQSSGANVLTF
TGTGCCAGCAGTTACCCCCAAAGCTCTGGGGCCAACGTCCTGACTTTC
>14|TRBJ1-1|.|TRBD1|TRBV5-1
CASSWTGQGTEAFF
TGCGCCAGCAGCTGGACAGGGCAGGGAACTGAAGCTTTCTTT
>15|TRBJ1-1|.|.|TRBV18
CASSPISGTNTEAFF
TGTGCCAGCTCACCTATATCCGGGACCAACACTGAAGCTTTCTTT
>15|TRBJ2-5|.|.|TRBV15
CATSRFGGVGETQYF
TGTGCCACCAGCAGGTTTGGGGGAGTGGGGGAGACCCAGTACTTC
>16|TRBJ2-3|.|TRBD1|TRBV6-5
CASSYSNRGRADTQYF
TGTGCCAGCAGTTACTCGAATAGGGGGCGCGCAGATACGCAGTATTTT
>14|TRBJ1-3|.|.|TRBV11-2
CASSLTGSGNTIYF
TGTGCCAGCAGCCTAACAGGCTCTGGAAACACCATATATTTT
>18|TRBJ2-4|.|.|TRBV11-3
CASRLTVRAILDKNIQYF
TGTGCCAGCAGGCTTACCGTCAGGGCGATACTAGACAAAAACATTCAGTACTTC
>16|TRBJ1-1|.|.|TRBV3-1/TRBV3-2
CASSGRSAPGNTEAFF
TGTGCCAGCAGCGGGAGATCGGCCCCCGGGAACACTGAAGCTTTCTTT
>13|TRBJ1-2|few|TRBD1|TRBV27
CATGDRFNYGYTF
TGTGCCACGGGGGACAGGTTTAACTATGGCTACACCTTC
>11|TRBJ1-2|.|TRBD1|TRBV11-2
CASSKTGWAHF
TGTGCCAGCAGCAAGACAGGGTGGGCCCACTTC
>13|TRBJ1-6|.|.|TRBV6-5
CASTLSSGSPLHF
TGTGCCAGCACCCTATCATCGGGTTCACCCCTCCACTTT
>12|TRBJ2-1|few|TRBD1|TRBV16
CASSQLGQEQFF
TGTGCCAGCAGCCAATTGGGACAGGAGCAGTTCTTC
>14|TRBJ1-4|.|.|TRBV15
CATSRDRQAEKLFF
TGTGCCACCAGCAGAGATCGGCAGGCCGAAAAACTGTTTTTT
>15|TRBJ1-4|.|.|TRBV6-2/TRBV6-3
CASSSIRQGGEKLFF
TGTGCCAGCAGTTCAATTCGCCAGGGCGGGGAAAAACTGTTTTTT
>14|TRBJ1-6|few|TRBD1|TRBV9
CASSAQGVDSPLHF
TGTGCCAGCAGCGCTCAGGGGGTAGATTCACCCCTCCACTTT
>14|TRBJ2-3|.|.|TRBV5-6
CASSFVPGTDTQYF
TGTGCCAGCAGCTTCGTCCCCGGAACAGATACGCAGTATTTT
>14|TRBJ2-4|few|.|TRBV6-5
CASIEQGSKNIQYF
TGTGCCAGCATCGAACAGGGTTCCAAAAACATTCAGTACTTC
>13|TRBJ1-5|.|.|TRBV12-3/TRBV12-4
CASRRGGNQPQHF
TGTGCCAGCAGGAGGGGTGGCAATCAGCCCCAGCATTTT
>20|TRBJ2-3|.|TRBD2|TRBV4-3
CASSQGPGRSGGGPKDTQYF
TGCGCCAGCAGCCAAGGTCCTGGGAGGTCTGGCGGGGGGCCTAAAGATACGCAGTATTTT
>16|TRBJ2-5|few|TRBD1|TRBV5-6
CASSLGGTGGKETQYF
TGTGCCAGCAGCTTGGGAGGGACAGGGGGCAAGGAGACCCAGTACTTC
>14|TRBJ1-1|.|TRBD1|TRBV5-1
CASSGDRLTRGAFF
TGCGCCAGCAGCGGGGACAGGCTAACCCGGGGAGCTTTCTTT
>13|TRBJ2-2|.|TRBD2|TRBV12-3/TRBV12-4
CASRTSGTGELFF
TGTGCCAGCAGGACTAGCGGGACCGGGGAGCTGTTTTTT
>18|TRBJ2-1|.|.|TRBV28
CASSLSTPDSPVYNEQFF
TGTGCCAGCAGTTTGTCCACACCGGACAGCCCCGTATACAATGAGCAGTTCTTC
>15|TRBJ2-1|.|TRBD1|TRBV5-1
CASSLGDRDLGEQFF
TGCGCCAGCAGCCTCGGGGACAGGGATCTAGGTGAGCAGTTCTTC
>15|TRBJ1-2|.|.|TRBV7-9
CASSPSWGGIYGYTF
TGTGCCAGCAGCCCATCCTGGGGGGGGATCTATGGCTACACCTTC
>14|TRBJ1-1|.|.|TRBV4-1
CASSEAIGATEAFF
TGCGCCAGCAGCGAAGCTATTGGGGCCACTGAAGCTTTCTTT
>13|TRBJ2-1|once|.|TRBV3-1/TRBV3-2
CASSQGGFNEQFF
TGTGCCAGCAGCCAAGGGGGGTTCAATGAGCAGTTCTTC
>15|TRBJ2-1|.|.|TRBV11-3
CASSSWGTDYNEQFF
TGTGCCAGCAGCTCTTGGGGGACGGATTACAATGAGCAGTTCTTC
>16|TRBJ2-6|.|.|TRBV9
CASSKFGGSGANVLTF
TGTGCCAGCAGCAAATTCGGAGGGTCCGGGGCCAACGTCCTGACTTTC
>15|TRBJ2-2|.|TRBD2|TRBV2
CASTARLAATGELFF
TGTGCCAGCACCGCGCGACTAGCGGCCACCGGGGAGCTGTTTTTT
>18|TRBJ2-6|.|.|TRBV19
CASRALGQSYSGANVLTF
TGTGCCAGTAGGGCATTAGGACAGTCCTACTCTGGGGCCAACGTCCTGACTTTC
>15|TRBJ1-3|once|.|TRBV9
CASSPLSRSGNTIYF
TGTGCCAGCAGCCCACTTTCGAGGTCTGGAAACACCATATATTTT
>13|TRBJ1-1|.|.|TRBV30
CAWSVTGAREAFF
TGTGCCTGGAGTGTTACGGGGGCGCGGGAAGCTTTCTTT
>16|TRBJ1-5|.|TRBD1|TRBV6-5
CASSFDDRASNQPQHF
TGTGCCAGCAGTTTCGACGACAGGGCTAGCAATCAGCCCCAGCATTTT
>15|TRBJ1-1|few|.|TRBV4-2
CASSRQQGINTEAFF
TGTGCCAGCAGCCGACAACAGGGTATTAACACTGAAGCTTTCTTT
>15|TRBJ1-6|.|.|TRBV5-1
CASSLDTPYNSPLHF
TGCGCCAGCAGCTTGGACACCCCTTATAATTCACCCCTCCACTTT
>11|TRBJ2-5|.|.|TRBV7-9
CASSFSETQYF
TGTGCCAGCAGCTTTTCGGAGACCCAGTACTTC
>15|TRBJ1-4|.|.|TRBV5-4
CASSFRTAEYEKLFF
TGTGCCAGCAGCTTCCGGACAGCAGAATATGAAAAACTGTTTTTT
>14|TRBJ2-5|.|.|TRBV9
CASSVAPSSETQYF
TGTGCCAGCAGCGTAGCTCCTAGCTCCGAGACCCAGTACTTC
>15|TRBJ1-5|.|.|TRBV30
CAWSARGGGNQPQHF
TGTGCCTGGAGTGCCAGAGGGGGAGGCAATCAGCCCCAGCATTTT
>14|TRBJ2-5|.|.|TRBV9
CASSVSTGQETQYF
TGTGCCAGCAGCGTATCTACGGGGCAAGAGACCCAGTACTTC
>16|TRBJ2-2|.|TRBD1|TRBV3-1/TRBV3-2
CASSQIGGRATGELFF
TGTGCCAGCAGCCAGATAGGGGGCAGAGCCACCGGGGAGCTGTTTTTT